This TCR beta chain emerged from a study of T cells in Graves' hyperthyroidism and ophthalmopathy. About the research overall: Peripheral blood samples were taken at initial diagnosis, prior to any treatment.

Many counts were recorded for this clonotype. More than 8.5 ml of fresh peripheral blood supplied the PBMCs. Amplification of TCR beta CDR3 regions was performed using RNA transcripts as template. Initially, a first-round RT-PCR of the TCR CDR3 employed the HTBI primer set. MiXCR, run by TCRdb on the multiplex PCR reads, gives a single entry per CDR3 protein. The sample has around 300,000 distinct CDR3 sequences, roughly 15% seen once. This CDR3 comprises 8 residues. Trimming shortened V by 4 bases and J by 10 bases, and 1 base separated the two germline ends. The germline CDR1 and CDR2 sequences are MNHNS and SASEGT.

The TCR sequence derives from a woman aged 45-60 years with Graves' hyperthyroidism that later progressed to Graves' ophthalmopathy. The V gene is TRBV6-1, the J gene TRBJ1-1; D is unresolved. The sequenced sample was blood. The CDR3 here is CASSGAFF. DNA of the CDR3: TGTGCCAGCAGTGGAGCTTTCTTT.